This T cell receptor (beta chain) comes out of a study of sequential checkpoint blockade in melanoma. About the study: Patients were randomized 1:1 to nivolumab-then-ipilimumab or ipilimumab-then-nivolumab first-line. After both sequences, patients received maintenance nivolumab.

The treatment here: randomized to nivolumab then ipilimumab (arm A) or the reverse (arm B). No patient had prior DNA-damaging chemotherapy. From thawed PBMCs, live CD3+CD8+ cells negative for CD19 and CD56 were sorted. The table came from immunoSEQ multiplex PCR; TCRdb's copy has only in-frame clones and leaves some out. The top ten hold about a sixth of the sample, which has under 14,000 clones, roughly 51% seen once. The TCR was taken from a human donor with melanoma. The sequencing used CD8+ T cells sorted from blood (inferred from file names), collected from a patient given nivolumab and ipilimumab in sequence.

The CDR3 sequence: CASYGGPGGTPGSGANVLTF. The CDR3 bases are TGCGCCAGTTATGGGGGCCCAGGGGGTACACCTGGCTCTGGGGCCAACGTCCTGACTTTC. The rearrangement uses TRBV10-2 and TRBJ2-6; 7 bases match TRBD1. V lost 9 bases to trimming and J lost 0 bases; unmatched junction nucleotides: 20. From germline, CDR1 is WSHSY and CDR2 SAAADI. This CDR3 is 20 amino acids long.